What follows are 4 T cell receptor beta chains derived from one specimen sequenced in a study of OX40 agonist ivuxolimab in advanced cancers. Generated by immunoSEQ multiplex PCR, the TCRdb table keeps only in-frame clones and is missing some. The sample records 3,000 to 3,500 clones, roughly 80% being singletons. Sequences were derived from CD4+ or CD8+ T cells sorted from blood, sampled in a trial of the OX40 agonist ivuxolimab. The receptors were sampled from an adult with an advanced solid tumor such as melanoma, head and neck, liver or kidney cancer.

The CDR3 coding sequence is TGTGCCAGCAGCTTCCTTTACAGGTCGGTAAGTTCACCCCTCCACTTT. Translation gives CASSFLYRSVSSPLHF. This rearrangement joins TRBV5-5 to TRBJ1-6, with D perhaps TRBD1 (5 bases). Germline-derived CDR1 and CDR2 are SGHKS and YYEKEE (reference sequence). This CDR3 comprises 16 residues. V lost 2 bases to trimming and J lost 9 bases, with 18 bases between them.

This chain joins TRBV28 and TRBJ2-7; D gene uncertain. V was clipped by 5 bases and J by 0 bases, with 8 bases between them. The CDR3 has 13 amino acids. The V gene's germline CDR1 is MDHEN and CDR2 SYDVKM. CDR3 amino acids: CASSGYSSYEQYF. The CDR3 DNA reads as TGTGCCAGCAGTGGGTACAGCTCCTACGAGCAGTACTTC. The whole variable domain, remainder taken from reference TRBV28 and TRBJ2-7, is DVKVTQSSRYLVKRTGEKVFLECVQDMDHENMFWYRQDPGLGLRLIYFSYDVKMKEKGDIPEGYSVSREKKERFSLILESASTNQTSMYLCASSGYSSYEQYFGPGTRLTVT.

The count of this clone is one. J is TRBJ2-1 and V is TRBV5-4; tentatively, D is TRBD2 (6 bases). Trimming stripped 3 bases from V and 3 bases from J, with 19 bases between. This CDR3 region has 17 residues. Germline V CDR1 and CDR2: SGHNT, YYREEE (reference sequence). The CDR3 loop reads CASSSLGRRAVYNEQFF. The CDR3 nucleotides are TGTGCCAGCAGCTCCCTCGGCCGGAGGGCCGTCTACAATGAGCAGTTCTTC.

The chain combines TRBV4-1 with TRBJ2-1, with 8 bases aligning to TRBD1. The CDR3 extends over 15 amino acids. The ends lost 0 bases at V and 9 bases at J; junction bases unmatched: 7. The germline CDR1 and CDR2 sequences are MGHRA and YSYEKL. CDR3 sequence: CASSQESGTGGEQFF. The CDR3 DNA sequence: TGCGCCAGCAGCCAAGAAAGCGGAACAGGGGGTGAGCAGTTCTTC.